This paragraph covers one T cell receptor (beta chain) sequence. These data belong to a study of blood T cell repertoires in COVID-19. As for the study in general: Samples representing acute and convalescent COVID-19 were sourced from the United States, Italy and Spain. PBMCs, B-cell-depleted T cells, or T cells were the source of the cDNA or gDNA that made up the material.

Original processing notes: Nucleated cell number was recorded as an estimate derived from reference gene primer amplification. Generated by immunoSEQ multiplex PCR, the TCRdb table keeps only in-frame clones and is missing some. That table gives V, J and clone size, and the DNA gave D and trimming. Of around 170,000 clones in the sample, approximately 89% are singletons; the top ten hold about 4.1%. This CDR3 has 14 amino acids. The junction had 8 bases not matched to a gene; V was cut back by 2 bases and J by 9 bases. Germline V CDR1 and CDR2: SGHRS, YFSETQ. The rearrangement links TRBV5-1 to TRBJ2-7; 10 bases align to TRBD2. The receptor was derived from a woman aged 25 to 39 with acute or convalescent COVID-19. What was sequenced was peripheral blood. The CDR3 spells CASSFGLAGVVQYF. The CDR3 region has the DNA TGCGCCAGCAGCTTTGGCCTAGCGGGAGTAGTGCAGTACTTC.